Each of the 24 T cell receptor beta chains below was sequenced from the same sample in a study of T-cell memory formation after mild COVID-19. TCRdb re-derived calls from the 5' RACE reads in MiXCR, one entry per CDR3 protein. The table includes about 320,000 distinct CDR3 sequences, 13% to 15% detected once. Sequenced material: PBMCs or a T cell subset sorted from them (not recorded which). The receptors derive from a man aged 18 to 30 who had mild COVID-19 (a few samples of this study predate the infection). Cell type and time point are not known.

This clonotype was detected only a few times. The chain joins TRBV4-3 to TRBJ2-5, with D perhaps matching TRBD1 or TRBD2 (5 bases each). CDR3 length equals 14 residues. Germline V gene lookup returns CDR1 LGHNA and CDR2 YSLEER. V lost 1 base and J 1 base, leaving 7 bases between the germline ends. CDR3 residues: CASSQGGTQETQYF. For the CDR3, the DNA is TGCGCCAGCAGCCAAGGTGGGACCCAAGAGACCCAGTACTTC.

The rearrangement joins TRBV5-1 to TRBJ1-1; 9 bases map to TRBD1. CDR1 is SGHRS, CDR2 YFSETQ, per germline. The CDR3 contains 15 residues. The V and J ends lost 4 bases and 5 bases, in that order; junction bases with no gene match: 9. CDR3 sequence: CASSTKPGTGTEAFF. CDR3 nucleotides: TGCGCCAGCAGCACTAAACCCGGGACAGGGACTGAAGCTTTCTTT.

This clonotype was picked up a small number of times. The rearrangement links TRBV6-5 to TRBJ2-2; 9 nucleotides match TRBD1. This CDR3 has 15 amino acids. V shed 6 bases, J shed 6 bases, and the junction held 8 bases outside the gene matches. The germline V gene encodes CDR1 MNHEY and CDR2 SVGAGI. This CDR3 reads CASSSGTGYAGELFF. The CDR3 DNA reads as TGTGCCAGCAGCTCCGGGACAGGGTACGCCGGGGAGCTGTTTTTT.

A word on this clonotype: The germline gene is not matched at one end of the junction; a read error may be the cause. The chain combines TRBV6-6 with TRBJ2-3; D is unresolved. The V gene's germline CDR1 is MNHNY and CDR2 SVGAGI (reference sequence). The CDR3 length is 13 residues. CDR3 protein: CASSPLSGDTKYF. In nucleotides, the CDR3 is TGTGCCAGCAGCCCCCTTTCTGGAGATACGAAGTATTTT.

The V gene is TRBV20-1, the J gene TRBJ1-2; D is uncertain. This CDR3 region has 13 residues. CDR1 is DFQATT, CDR2 SNEGSKA, per germline (reference sequence). Trimming pared 3 bases from V and 4 bases from J, leaving 12 bases between. The DNA of the CDR3 is TGCAGTGCTAGGGCCCCTACGGGCTATGGCTACACCTTC. Its protein is CSARAPTGYGYTF.

As for this clonotype: A much larger clonotype is one base distant, so this may be a read error. The gene calls are TRBV4-3 and TRBJ2-7; D might be TRBD1 (6 bases). V was pared by 3 bases and J by 3 bases, with 9 bases between. The CDR3 extends over 13 amino acids. Germline V gene lookup returns CDR1 LGHNA and CDR2 YSLEER. CDR3 amino acids: CASSHGRGYEQYF. The CDR3 region has the DNA TGCGCCAGCAGCCACGGCAGGGGCTACGAGCAGTACTTC.

This rearrangement joins TRBV5-1 to TRBJ2-1, with D possibly being TRBD2 (5 bases). CDR1 is SGHRS, CDR2 YFSETQ, per germline. CDR3 size: 15 residues. V gave up 4 bases and J gave up 5 bases, with 16 bases separating them. The CDR3 here is CASSVTAGHDNEQFF. In nucleotides, the CDR3 is TGCGCCAGCAGCGTAACCGCGGGCCATGACAATGAGCAGTTCTTC.

The chain joins TRBV6-2 or TRBV6-3 to TRBJ2-7; D may be TRBD1 (6 bases). V was shortened by 5 bases and J by 0 bases, with 17 bases between the two germline ends. This CDR3 spans 16 amino acids. Looked up from germline, CDR1 is MNHEY and CDR2 is SVGEGT. As DNA, the CDR3 is TGTGCCAGCAGTCCCCCCAGGGGATCCCTCTCCTACGAGCAGTACGTC. It is translated as CASSPPRGSLSYEQYV.

This clonotype was seen at least ten times. This chain joins TRBV5-1 and TRBJ2-7, with TRBD2 identical over 7 bases. The CDR3 is 13 amino acids. CDR1 is SGHRS, CDR2 YFSETQ, per germline. J lost 6 bases, V lost 0 bases, and 3 bases had no gene match. This chain's CDR3 is CASSLGLAVEQYF. In nucleotides, the CDR3 is TGCGCCAGCAGCTTGGGACTAGCCGTCGAGCAGTACTTC.

The V gene is TRBV7-8, the J gene TRBJ2-3; D remains unclear. The V end lost 4 bases, the J end lost 0 bases, and 14 bases lay between the germline ends. Germline lookup yields CDR1 SGHVS and CDR2 FQNEAQ. The CDR3 contains 16 residues. This CDR3 is CASSSVWYLSTDTQYF. The CDR3 DNA sequence: TGTGCCAGCAGCTCCGTCTGGTACCTAAGCACAGATACGCAGTATTTT.

This clonotype was observed a handful of times. V is TRBV15 and J is TRBJ2-1; D perhaps matches TRBD2 (5 bases). This CDR3 comprises 16 residues. Germline V lookup: CDR1 LNHNV, CDR2 YYDKDF (reference sequence). V lost 2 bases to trimming and J lost 9 bases, with 20 bases between them. DNA for the CDR3: TGTGCCACCAGCAGAACATCCGGGATCCTACCCGGTGAGCAGTTCTTC. This sequence encodes CATSRTSGILPGEQFF.

This chain connects TRBV4-3 to TRBJ1-4, with D perhaps TRBD1 (6 bases). There are 13 residues in the CDR3. Trimming shortened V by 4 bases and J by 6 bases, and 9 bases separated the two germline ends. Germline V gene sequence: CDR1 LGHNA, CDR2 YSLEER. This CDR3 is CASSLKGDEKLFF. In nucleotides, the CDR3 is TGCGCCAGCAGCCTCAAGGGGGATGAAAAACTGTTTTTT.

V is TRBV10-2 and J is TRBJ1-2; D remains ambiguous. The V end was cut by 2 bases, the J end by 4 bases, with 11 bases between. The CDR3 consists of 14 residues. Germline V CDR1 and CDR2: WSHSY, SAAADI. DNA of the CDR3: TGCGCCAGCAGTGAGGGCGAGGGAGGCTATGGCTACACCTTC. Its protein product is CASSEGEGGYGYTF.

The chain couples TRBV20-1 to TRBJ1-5; D remains unclear. In germline, CDR1 is DFQATT, CDR2 SNEGSKA (reference sequence). The CDR3 consists of 13 residues. V lost 4 bases to trimming and J lost 6 bases, with 13 bases between them. The CDR3 spells CSANTPGGQPQHF. In DNA, the CDR3 is TGCAGTGCTAACACCCCGGGCGGTCAGCCCCAGCATTTT.

This clonotype showed up just a few times. The chain is built from TRBV6-5 and TRBJ1-4; 9 nucleotides match TRBD1. The V gene's germline CDR1 is MNHEY and CDR2 SVGAGI. The trim removed 5 bases at V and 8 bases at J, leaving 12 bases unmatched. This CDR3 comprises 16 residues. CDR3 region: CASSPIPWGQGEKLFF. The CDR3 DNA follows: TGTGCCAGCAGTCCCATACCCTGGGGACAGGGAGAAAAACTGTTTTTT.

This clonotype was seen a handful of times. The chain carries TRBV6-6 and TRBJ1-1, with D maybe TRBD1 (6 bases). Trimming cost V 6 bases and J 1 base, with 15 bases left between them. The CDR3 runs to 15 residues. Germline CDR1 reads MNHNY; CDR2 reads SVGAGI (reference sequence). This CDR3 is CASSSKGGKNTEAFF. The CDR3, as DNA: TGTGCCAGCAGCTCAAAGGGGGGCAAGAACACTGAAGCTTTCTTT.

The sample holds many counts of this clonotype. The CDR3 DNA follows: TGCGCCAGCAGCTTGGGGGGAGTTCACAATCAGCCCCAGCATTTT. This sequence encodes CASSLGGVHNQPQHF. The chain has TRBV5-1 and TRBJ1-5; D call uncertain. With 0 bases removed from V and 3 bases from J, the gap between germline ends came to 10 bases. This CDR3 region has 15 residues. CDR1 is SGHRS, CDR2 YFSETQ, per germline.

This clonotype has just a few counts. This chain uses TRBV7-3 with TRBJ2-2; 13 bases agree with TRBD2. CDR1 and CDR2 from the germline V gene are SGHTA and FQGTGA. V lost 0 bases to trimming and J lost 1 base; unmatched junction nucleotides: 5. The CDR3 has 19 amino acids. The CDR3 sequence is CASSLTPGLAGENTGELFF. CDR3 coding DNA: TGTGCCAGCAGCTTAACCCCAGGACTAGCGGGGGAGAACACCGGGGAGCTGTTTTTT. The whole variable domain, remainder taken from reference TRBV7-3 and TRBJ2-2, is GAGVSQTPSNKVTEKGKYVELRCDPISGHTALYWYRQSLGQGPEFLIYFQGTGAADDSGLPNDRFFAVRPEGSVSTLKIQRTERGDSAVYLCASSLTPGLAGENTGELFFGEGSRLTVL.

This chain connects TRBV28 to TRBJ2-1; a possible D gene is TRBD2 (6 bases). Trimming removed 4 bases from V and 7 bases from J, with 11 bases in between. Germline assignment: CDR1 MDHEN and CDR2 SYDVKM. This CDR3 is 13 amino acids long. CDR3 protein: CASSSTRLNEQFF. The DNA for the CDR3 is TGTGCCAGCAGTTCGACTAGACTTAATGAGCAGTTCTTC.

This clonotype turned up a few times. This chain joins TRBV7-9 and TRBJ1-2; D unresolved. The CDR3 spans 14 residues. V dropped 2 bases and J dropped 6 bases, with 13 bases sitting between them. The germline gives CDR1 SEHNR, CDR2 FQNEAQ (reference sequence). CDR3 region: CASSLTSVRDGYTF. As DNA, the CDR3 is TGTGCCAGCAGCTTAACGTCGGTGCGCGATGGCTACACCTTC. Based on the CDR3 plus reference TRBV7-9 and TRBJ1-2, the full variable domain is DTGVSQNPRHKITKRGQNVTFRCDPISEHNRLYWYRQTLGQGPEFLTYFQNEAQLEKSRLLSDRFSAERPKGSFSTLEIQRTEQGDSAMYLCASSLTSVRDGYTFGSGTRLTVV.

This clonotype turned up a few times. This chain joins TRBV4-1 and TRBJ1-2; weak D call: TRBD1 (5 bases). The germline V gene encodes CDR1 MGHRA and CDR2 YSYEKL. CDR3 length equals 15 residues. V was clipped by 1 base and J by 3 bases, with 12 bases between them. The CDR3 coding sequence is TGCGCCAGCAGCCAAGGCCAGGGTCTAGACTATGGCTACACCTTC. It translates to CASSQGQGLDYGYTF.

The rearrangement joins TRBV4-3 to TRBJ2-5; D might be TRBD2 (6 bases). From germline, CDR1 is LGHNA and CDR2 YSLEER. CDR3 size: 16 residues. Between the trimmed V and J ends, which lost 6 bases and 2 bases, there was a span of 19 bases. The DNA of the CDR3 is TGCGCCAGCAGTCTTACCCCCGGGACTGGGCAAGAGACCCAGTACTTC. It yields the protein CASSLTPGTGQETQYF.

V is TRBV5-1 and J is TRBJ2-3, with 7 bases that match TRBD2. The germline gives CDR1 SGHRS, CDR2 YFSETQ. There are 15 residues in the CDR3. After removal of 1 base from V and 1 base from J, the junction contained 3 bases not matched to a gene. CDR3 in DNA: TGCGCCAGCAGCTTGTCTAGCGGTGGCACAGATACGCAGTATTTT. Its translation is CASSLSSGGTDTQYF.

This clonotype was picked up a small number of times. The chain combines TRBV30 with TRBJ2-3, with TRBD1 as a possible D gene (6 bases). V was trimmed by 4 bases and J by 6 bases, leaving 11 bases between them. The CDR3 covers 12 residues. CDR1 is GTSNPN and CDR2 is SVGIG in the germline V gene (reference sequence). The CDR3 nucleotides are TGTGCCTGGAACAGGGATACTGATACGCAGTATTTT. Translating gives CAWNRDTDTQYF.